The TCR beta chain described here comes from a study of shared clonotypes between healthy human individuals. Profiling relied on immunoSEQ multiplex PCR, and the TCRdb table lists in-frame clones only, not all of them. The top ten hold more than 20% of the sample, which has hundreds of thousands of clones, 92% seen once. V lost 2 bases and J 5 bases, leaving 12 bases between the germline ends. The CDR3 totals 15 residues. Germline V gene sequence: CDR1 LNHDA, CDR2 SQIVND (reference sequence). Positive CCR7 selection of CD45RO-negative cells yielded the naive CD8 cells, and terminally differentiated effector memory CD45RA+ cells were excluded.

V gene TRBV19 combines with J gene TRBJ2-2, with D possibly TRBD1 on 5 matching bases. The TCR sequence derives from a man aged 25-45 years in good health. Material for sequencing was naive CD8+ T cells sorted from blood. CDR3 bases: TGTGCCAGTAGTATATGGCAGGGTTATACCGGGGAGCTGTTTTTT. It codes for CASSIWQGYTGELFF. Complete variable domain (other parts from reference TRBV19 and TRBJ2-2): DGGITQSPKYLFRKEGQNVTLSCEQNLNHDAMYWYRQDPGQGLRLIYYSQIVNDFQKGDIAEGYSVSREKKESFPLTVTSAQKNPTAFYLCASSIWQGYTGELFFGEGSRLTVL.